The 11 T cell receptor beta chains in this list originate from one sample, sequenced in a study of Ad26.COV2.S vaccination and SARS-CoV-2 variants. Described treatment: around 19 received Ad26.COV2.S at low or high dose, single or two shots; about 5 received placebo; per-sample allocation not given. Vaccine and placebo recipients were sampled on day 63 after the first injection. TCRdb's copy holds only in-frame clones and misses some; the assay was immunoSEQ multiplex PCR. The table lists about 390,000 clones, about 90% of them singletons. This material consisted of peripheral blood, taken in a trial of Ad26.COV2.S vaccine versus placebo. The receptors were sampled from a person between 18 and 60 years old who received the Ad26.COV2.S COVID-19 vaccine or a placebo.

The chain employs TRBV10-1 and TRBJ1-6; the D is unclear. The CDR3 sequence is 13 residues long. Germline V gives CDR1 WNHNN, CDR2 SYGVQD (reference sequence). The V and J ends lost 0 bases and 8 bases respectively, with 5 bases between them. CDR3 loop: CASSESRDSPLHF. CDR3 DNA: TGCGCCAGCAGTGAGTCTAGGGATTCACCCCTCCACTTT.

J is TRBJ2-5 and V is TRBV6-2 or TRBV6-3, with D maybe TRBD1 (5 bases). The CDR3 spans 18 residues. From germline, CDR1 is MNHEY and CDR2 SVGEGT. V was shortened by 3 bases and J by 2 bases, with 22 bases between the two germline ends. CDR3 bases: TGTGCCAGCAGTTATGGTTTATTCAGGGTCGGATCGCAAGAGACCCAGTACTTC. The encoded protein is CASSYGLFRVGSQETQYF.

V and J are TRBV5-4 and TRBJ2-5; TRBD2 matches 9 bases. The length of the CDR3 is 15 residues. After removal of 2 bases from V and 4 bases from J, the junction contained 6 bases not matched to a gene. CDR1 is SGHNT and CDR2 is YYREEE in the germline V gene (reference sequence). The CDR3 DNA is TGTGCCAGCAGCTTAGGGCGGGGGGGCCGAGAGACCCAGTACTTC. It yields the protein CASSLGRGGRETQYF.

The chain has TRBV6-4 and TRBJ2-7; TRBD1 matches at 7 bases. Germline CDR1 MRHNA, CDR2 SNTAGT. V dropped 7 bases and J dropped 6; count of bases not matched to a gene: 3. This CDR3 has 11 amino acids. CDR3 sequence: CASTPGGEQYF. In nucleotides, the CDR3 is TGTGCCAGCACCCCAGGGGGCGAGCAGTACTTC.

This rearrangement joins TRBV6-5 to TRBJ2-1; 12 nucleotides align to TRBD2. J gave up 9 bases and V 2 bases, and 5 bases lay outside the gene matches. CDR3 size: 15 residues. Germline-derived CDR1 and CDR2 are MNHEY and SVGAGI. The CDR3 coding sequence is TGTGCCAGCAGTTACGGGCTAGCGGGGGGGGCTGAGCAGTTCTTC. This gives the protein CASSYGLAGGAEQFF.

The gene calls are TRBV6-2 or TRBV6-3 and TRBJ2-2; D uncertain. Germline values: CDR1 MNHEY, CDR2 SVGEGT. CDR3 size: 15 residues. Deletions cut 6 bases from V and 5 bases from J, with 16 bases between. The CDR3 here is CASSSSVKSTGELFF. CDR3 nucleotide sequence: TGTGCCAGCAGCTCCTCGGTTAAGTCTACCGGGGAGCTGTTTTTT.

This sequence joins TRBV4-1 and TRBJ2-7; perhaps D is TRBD1 or TRBD2 (5 bases each). V shed 1 base and J shed 2 bases, with 12 bases lying between them. The CDR3 is 15 residues long. The V gene's germline CDR1 is MGHRA and CDR2 YSYEKL. This chain's CDR3 is CASSQVRDGTYEQYF. CDR3 coding DNA: TGCGCCAGCAGCCAAGTAAGGGACGGTACCTACGAGCAGTACTTC.

To note about this clone: This CDR3 is also generated by other DNA sequences in the sample. The CDR3 DNA follows: TGTGCCAGCAGCTCCGACAGAACCTACGAGCAGTACTTC. Translated, it gives CASSSDRTYEQYF. The chain uses TRBV5-6 and TRBJ2-7, with TRBD1 as a possible D gene (5 bases). With 3 bases removed from V and 2 bases from J, the gap between germline ends came to 9 bases. Germline CDR1 and CDR2: SGHDT and YYEEEE. CDR3 length equals 13 residues.

This chain's CDR3 is CASSRQGYEQYF. CDR3 coding DNA: TGTGCCAGCAGTAGACAGGGATACGAGCAGTACTTC. This sequence joins TRBV7-8 and TRBJ2-7, with 7 bases that match TRBD1. V was pared by 6 bases and J by 4 bases, with 3 bases of the junction left unmatched. CDR1 and CDR2 from the germline V gene are SGHVS and FQNEAQ. There are 12 residues in the CDR3.

CDR3 amino acids: CASSEDRGRNQPQHF. CDR3 DNA sequence: TGTGCCAGCAGTGAGGACAGGGGGCGAAATCAGCCCCAGCATTTT. The chain employs TRBV2 and TRBJ1-5, with 11 bases that match TRBD1. The V and J ends lost 3 bases and 4 bases, in that order; junction bases with no gene match: 2. The germline gives CDR1 SNHLY, CDR2 FYNNEI. There are 15 residues in the CDR3. Full variable domain (rest looked up from reference TRBV2 and TRBJ1-5): EPEVTQTPSHQVTQMGQEVILRCVPISNHLYFYWYRQILGQKVEFLVSFYNNEISEKSEIFDDQFSVERPDGSNFTLKIRSTKLEDSAMYFCASSEDRGRNQPQHFGDGTRLSIL.

Remarks on this clone: Other DNA sequences in this sample translate to the same CDR3. V usage is TRBV18 and J usage is TRBJ1-2, with TRBD1 as a possible D gene (6 bases). CDR3 size: 14 residues. Trimming removed 1 base from V and 0 bases from J, with 6 bases in between. From germline, CDR1 is KGHSH and CDR2 LQKENI. CDR3 sequence (DNA): TGTGCCAGCTCACCACAGGGGGCTAACTATGGCTACACCTTC. It is translated as CASSPQGANYGYTF.